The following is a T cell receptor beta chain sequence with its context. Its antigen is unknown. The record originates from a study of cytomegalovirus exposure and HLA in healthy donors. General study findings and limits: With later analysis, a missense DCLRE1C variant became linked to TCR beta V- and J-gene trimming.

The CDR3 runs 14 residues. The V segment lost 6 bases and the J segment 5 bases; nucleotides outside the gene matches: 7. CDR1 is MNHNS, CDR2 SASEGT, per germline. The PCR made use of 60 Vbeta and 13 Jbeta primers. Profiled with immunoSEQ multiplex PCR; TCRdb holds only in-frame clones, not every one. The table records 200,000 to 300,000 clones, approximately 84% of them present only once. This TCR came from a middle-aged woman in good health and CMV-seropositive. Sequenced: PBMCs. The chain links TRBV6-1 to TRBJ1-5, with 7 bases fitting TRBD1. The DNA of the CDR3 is TGTGCCAGCAGCAGGACAGGACGAGATCAGCCCCAGCATTTT. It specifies CASSRTGRDQPQHF.